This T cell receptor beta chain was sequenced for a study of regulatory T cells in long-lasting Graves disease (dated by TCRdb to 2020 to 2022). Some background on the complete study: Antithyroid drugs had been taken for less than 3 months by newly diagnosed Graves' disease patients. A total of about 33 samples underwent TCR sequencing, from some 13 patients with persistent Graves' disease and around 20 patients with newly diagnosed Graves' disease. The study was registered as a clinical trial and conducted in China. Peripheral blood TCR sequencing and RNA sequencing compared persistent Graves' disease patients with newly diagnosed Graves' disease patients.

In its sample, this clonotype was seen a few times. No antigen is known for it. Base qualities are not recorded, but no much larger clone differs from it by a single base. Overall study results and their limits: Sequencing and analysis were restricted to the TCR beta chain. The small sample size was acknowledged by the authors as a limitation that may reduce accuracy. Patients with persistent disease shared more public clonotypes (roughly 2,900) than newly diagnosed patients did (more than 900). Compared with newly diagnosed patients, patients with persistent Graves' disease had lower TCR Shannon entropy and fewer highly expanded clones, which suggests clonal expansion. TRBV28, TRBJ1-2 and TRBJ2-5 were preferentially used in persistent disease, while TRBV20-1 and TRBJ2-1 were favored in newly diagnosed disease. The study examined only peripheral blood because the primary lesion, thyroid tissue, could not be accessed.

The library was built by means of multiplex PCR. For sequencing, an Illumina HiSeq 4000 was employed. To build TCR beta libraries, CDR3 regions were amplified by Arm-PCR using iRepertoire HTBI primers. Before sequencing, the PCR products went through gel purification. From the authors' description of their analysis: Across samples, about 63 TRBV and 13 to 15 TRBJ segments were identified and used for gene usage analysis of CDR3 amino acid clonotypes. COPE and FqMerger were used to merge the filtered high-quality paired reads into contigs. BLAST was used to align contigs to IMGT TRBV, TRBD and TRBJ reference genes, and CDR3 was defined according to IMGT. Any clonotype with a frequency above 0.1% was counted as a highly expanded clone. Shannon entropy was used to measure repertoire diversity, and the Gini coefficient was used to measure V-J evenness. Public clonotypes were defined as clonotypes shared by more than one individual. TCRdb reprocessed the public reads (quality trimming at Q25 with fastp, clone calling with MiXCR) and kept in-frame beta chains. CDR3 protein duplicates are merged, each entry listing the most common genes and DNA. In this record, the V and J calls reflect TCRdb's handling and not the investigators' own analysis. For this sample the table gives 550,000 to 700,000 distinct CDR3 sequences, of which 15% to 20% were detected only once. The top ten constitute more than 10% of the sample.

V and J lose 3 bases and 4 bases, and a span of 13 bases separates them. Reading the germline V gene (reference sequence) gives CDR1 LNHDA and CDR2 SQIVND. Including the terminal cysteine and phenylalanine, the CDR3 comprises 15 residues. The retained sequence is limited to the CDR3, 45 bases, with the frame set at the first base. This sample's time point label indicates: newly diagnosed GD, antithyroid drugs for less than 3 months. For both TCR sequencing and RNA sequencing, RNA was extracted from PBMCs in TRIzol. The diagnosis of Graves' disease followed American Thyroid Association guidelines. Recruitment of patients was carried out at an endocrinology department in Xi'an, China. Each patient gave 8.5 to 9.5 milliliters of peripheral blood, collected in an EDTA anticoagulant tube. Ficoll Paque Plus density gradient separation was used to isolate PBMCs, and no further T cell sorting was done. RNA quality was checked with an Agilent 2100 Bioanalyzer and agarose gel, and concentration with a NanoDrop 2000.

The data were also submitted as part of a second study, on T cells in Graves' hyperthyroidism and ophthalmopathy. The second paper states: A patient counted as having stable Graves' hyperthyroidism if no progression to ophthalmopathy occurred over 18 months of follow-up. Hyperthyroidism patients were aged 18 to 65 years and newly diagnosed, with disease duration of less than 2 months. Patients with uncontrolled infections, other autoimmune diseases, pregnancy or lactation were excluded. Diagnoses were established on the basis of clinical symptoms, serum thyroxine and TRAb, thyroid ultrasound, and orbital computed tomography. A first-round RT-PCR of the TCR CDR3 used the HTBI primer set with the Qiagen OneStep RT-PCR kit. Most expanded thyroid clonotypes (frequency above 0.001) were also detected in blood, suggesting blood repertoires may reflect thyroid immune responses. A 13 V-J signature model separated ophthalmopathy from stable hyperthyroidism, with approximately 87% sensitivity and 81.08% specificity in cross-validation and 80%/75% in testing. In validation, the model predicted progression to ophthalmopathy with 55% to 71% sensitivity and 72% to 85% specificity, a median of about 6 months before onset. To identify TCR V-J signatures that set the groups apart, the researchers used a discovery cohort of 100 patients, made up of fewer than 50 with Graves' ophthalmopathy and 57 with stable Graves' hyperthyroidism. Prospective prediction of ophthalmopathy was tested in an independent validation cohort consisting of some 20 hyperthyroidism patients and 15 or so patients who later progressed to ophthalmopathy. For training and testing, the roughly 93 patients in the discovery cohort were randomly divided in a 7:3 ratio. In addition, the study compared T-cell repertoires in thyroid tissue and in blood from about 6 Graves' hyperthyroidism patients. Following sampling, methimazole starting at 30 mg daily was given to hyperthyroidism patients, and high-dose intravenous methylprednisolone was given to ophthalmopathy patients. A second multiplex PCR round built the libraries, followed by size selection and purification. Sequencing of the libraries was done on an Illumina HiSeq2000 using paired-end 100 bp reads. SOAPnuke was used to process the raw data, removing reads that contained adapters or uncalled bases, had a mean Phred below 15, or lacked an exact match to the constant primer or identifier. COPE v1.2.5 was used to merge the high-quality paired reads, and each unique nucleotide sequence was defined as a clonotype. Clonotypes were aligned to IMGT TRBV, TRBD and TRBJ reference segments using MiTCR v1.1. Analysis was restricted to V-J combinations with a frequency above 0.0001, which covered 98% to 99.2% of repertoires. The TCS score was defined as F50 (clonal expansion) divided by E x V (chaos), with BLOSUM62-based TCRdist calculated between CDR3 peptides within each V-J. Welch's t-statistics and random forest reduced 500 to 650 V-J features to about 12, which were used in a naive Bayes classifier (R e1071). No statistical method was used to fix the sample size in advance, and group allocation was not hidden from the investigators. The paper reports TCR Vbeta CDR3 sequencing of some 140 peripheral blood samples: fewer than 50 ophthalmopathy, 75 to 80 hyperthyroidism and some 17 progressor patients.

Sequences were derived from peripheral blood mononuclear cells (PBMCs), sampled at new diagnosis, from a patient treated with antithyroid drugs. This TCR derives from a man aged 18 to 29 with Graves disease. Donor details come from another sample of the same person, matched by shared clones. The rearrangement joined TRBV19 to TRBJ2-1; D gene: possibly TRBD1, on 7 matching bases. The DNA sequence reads TGTGCCAGTAGTATCAGGGGGGAGGAATACAATGAGCAGTTCTTC. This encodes CASSIRGEEYNEQFF.